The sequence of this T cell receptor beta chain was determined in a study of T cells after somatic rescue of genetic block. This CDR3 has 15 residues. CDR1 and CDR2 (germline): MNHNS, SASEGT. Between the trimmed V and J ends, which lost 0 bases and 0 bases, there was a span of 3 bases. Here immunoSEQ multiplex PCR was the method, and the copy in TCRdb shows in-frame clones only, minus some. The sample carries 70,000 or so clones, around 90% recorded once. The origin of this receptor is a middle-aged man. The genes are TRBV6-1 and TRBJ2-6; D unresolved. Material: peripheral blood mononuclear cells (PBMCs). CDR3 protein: CASSEAYSGANVLTF. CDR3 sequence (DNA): TGTGCCAGCAGTGAAGCATACTCTGGGGCCAACGTCCTGACTTTC.